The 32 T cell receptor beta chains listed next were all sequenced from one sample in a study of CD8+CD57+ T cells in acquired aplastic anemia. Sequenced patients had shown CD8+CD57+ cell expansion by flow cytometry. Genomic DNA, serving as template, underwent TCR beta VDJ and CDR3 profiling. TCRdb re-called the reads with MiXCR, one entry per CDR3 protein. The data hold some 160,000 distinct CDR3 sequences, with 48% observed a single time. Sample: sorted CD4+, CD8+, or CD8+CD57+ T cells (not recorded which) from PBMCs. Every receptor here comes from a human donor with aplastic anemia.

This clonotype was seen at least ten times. This chain's CDR3 is CASSYFAAPNEDQPQHF. Here the CDR3 DNA reads TGTGCCAGCAGTTACTTTGCGGCACCTAATGAGGATCAGCCCCAGCATTTT. The J gene is TRBJ1-5, the V gene TRBV6-5; D gene uncertain. Trimming pared 1 base from V and 5 bases from J, leaving 18 bases between. Germline V gives CDR1 MNHEY, CDR2 SVGAGI. This CDR3 region has 17 residues.

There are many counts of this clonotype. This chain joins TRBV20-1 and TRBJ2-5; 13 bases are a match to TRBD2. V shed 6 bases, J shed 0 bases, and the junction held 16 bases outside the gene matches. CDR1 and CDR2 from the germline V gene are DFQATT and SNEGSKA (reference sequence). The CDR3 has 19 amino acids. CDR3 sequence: CSAEPRTSGRGAYQETQYF. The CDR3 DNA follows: TGCAGTGCCGAACCCCGGACTAGCGGGAGAGGGGCGTACCAAGAGACCCAGTACTTC.

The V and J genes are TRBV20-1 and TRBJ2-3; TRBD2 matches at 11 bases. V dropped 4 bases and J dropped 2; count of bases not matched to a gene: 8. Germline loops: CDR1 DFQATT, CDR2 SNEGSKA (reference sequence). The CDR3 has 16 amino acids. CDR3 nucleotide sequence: TGCAGTGCTACCTCCCTAGCGGGGGGTGACACAGATACGCAGTATTTT. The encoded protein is CSATSLAGGDTDTQYF.

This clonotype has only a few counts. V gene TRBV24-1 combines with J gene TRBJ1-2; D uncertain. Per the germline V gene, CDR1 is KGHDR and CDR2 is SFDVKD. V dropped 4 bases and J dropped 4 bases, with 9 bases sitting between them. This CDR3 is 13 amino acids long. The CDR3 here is CATSDQIGYGYTF. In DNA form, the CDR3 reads TGTGCCACCAGTGACCAGATAGGCTATGGCTACACCTTC.

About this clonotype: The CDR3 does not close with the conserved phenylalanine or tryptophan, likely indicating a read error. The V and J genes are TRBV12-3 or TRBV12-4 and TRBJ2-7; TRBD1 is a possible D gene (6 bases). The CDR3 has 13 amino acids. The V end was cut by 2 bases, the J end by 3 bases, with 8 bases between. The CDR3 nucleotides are TGTGCCAGCAGTTTAAGGGACAACTACGAGCAGTACCTC. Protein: CASSLRDNYEQYL.

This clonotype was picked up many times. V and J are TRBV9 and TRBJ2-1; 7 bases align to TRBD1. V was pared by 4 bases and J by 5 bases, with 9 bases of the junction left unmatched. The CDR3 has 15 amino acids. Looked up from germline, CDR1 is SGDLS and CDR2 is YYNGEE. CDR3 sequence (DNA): TGTGCCAGCAGCTCCGACAGGGCCCTTGACAATGAGCAGTTCTTC. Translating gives CASSSDRALDNEQFF.

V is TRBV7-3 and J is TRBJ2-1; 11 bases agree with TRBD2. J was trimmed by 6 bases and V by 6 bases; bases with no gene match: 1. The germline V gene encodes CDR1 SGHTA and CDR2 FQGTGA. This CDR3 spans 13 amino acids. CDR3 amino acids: CASRLAGANEQFF. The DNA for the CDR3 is TGTGCCAGCAGACTAGCGGGAGCCAATGAGCAGTTCTTC.

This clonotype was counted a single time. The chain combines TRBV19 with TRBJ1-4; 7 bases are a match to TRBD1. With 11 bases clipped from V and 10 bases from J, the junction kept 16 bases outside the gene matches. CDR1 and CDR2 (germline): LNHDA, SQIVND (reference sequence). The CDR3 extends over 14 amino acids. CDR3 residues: CAGRQGPRAGKLFF. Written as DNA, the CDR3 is TGTGCCGGGAGACAGGGTCCAAGAGCGGGAAAACTGTTTTTT.

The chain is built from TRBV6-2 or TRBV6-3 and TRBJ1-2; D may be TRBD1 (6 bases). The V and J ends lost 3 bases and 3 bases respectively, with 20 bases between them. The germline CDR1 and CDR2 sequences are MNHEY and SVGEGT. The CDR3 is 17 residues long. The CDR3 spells CASSYAGTGKSHYGYTF. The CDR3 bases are TGTGCCAGCAGTTATGCTGGAACAGGGAAAAGTCACTATGGCTACACCTTC.

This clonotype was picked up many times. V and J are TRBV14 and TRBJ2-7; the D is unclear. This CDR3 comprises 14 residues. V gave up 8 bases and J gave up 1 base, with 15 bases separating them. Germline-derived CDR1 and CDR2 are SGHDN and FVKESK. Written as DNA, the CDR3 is TGTGCCAGCGCGAAGGAAAGGACGTCCTACGAGCAGTACTTC. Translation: CASAKERTSYEQYF.

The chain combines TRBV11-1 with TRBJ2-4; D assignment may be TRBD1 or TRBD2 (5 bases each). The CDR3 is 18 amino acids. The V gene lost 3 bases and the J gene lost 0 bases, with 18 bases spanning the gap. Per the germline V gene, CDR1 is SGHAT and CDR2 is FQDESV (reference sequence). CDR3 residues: CASSLVRGRWVAKNIQYF. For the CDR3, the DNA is TGTGCCAGCAGCTTGGTCCGGGGCAGATGGGTAGCCAAAAACATTCAGTACTTC.

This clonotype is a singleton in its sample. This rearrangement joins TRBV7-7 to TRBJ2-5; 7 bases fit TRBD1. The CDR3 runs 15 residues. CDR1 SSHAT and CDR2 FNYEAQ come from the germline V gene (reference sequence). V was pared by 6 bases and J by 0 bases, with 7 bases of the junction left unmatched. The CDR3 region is CASRVTGLYQETQYF. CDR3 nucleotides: TGTGCCAGCAGGGTGACAGGGTTGTACCAAGAGACCCAGTACTTC.

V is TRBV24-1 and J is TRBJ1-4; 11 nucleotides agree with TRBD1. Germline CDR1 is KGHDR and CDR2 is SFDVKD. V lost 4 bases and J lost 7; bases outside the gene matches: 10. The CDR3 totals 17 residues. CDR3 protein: CATSDAPGTGGGEKLFF. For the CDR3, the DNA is TGTGCCACCAGTGACGCGCCAGGGACAGGGGGGGGTGAAAAACTGTTTTTT.

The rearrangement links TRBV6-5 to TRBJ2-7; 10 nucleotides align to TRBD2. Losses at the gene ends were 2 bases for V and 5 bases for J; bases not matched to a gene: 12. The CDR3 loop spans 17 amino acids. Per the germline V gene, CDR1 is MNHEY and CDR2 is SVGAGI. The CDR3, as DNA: TGTGCCAGCAGTTACCCAGCAGGGGGCGGGACTAGCGACGAGCAGTACTTC. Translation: CASSYPAGGGTSDEQYF.

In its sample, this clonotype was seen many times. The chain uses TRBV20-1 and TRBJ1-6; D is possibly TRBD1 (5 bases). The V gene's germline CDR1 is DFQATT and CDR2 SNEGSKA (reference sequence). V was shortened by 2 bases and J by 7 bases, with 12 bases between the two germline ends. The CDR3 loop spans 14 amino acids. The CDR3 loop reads CSARQGLSNSPLHF. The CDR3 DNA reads TGCAGTGCTAGACAGGGCTTGTCCAATTCACCCCTCCACTTT.

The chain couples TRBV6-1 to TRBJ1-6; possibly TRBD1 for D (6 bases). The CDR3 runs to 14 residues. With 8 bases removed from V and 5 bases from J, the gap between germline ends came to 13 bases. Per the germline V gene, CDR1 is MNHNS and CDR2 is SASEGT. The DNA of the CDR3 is TGTGCCAGCGATTGGGGGGGCAATAATTCACCCCTCCACTTT. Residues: CASDWGGNNSPLHF.

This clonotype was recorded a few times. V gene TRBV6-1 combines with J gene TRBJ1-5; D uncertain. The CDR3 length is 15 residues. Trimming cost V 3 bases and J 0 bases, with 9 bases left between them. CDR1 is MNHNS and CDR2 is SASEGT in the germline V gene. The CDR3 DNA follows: TGTGCCAGCAGTGATTCCGCCGGTAGCAATCAGCCCCAGCATTTT. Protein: CASSDSAGSNQPQHF.

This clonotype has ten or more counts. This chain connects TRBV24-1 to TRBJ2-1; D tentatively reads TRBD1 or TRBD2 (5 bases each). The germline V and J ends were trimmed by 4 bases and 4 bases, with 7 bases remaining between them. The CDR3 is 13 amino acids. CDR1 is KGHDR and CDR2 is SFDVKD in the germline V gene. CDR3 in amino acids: CATSEGEYNEQFF. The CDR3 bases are TGTGCCACCAGTGAGGGGGAGTACAATGAGCAGTTCTTC.

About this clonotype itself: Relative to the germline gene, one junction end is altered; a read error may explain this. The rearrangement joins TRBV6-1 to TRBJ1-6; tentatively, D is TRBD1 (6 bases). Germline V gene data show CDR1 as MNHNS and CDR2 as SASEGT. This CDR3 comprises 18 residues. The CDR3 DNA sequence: TGTGCCAGCATTGCAGGACAGCCGCCCGGGAGGCATAATTCACCCCTCCGCTTT. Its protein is CASIAGQPPGRHNSPLRF.

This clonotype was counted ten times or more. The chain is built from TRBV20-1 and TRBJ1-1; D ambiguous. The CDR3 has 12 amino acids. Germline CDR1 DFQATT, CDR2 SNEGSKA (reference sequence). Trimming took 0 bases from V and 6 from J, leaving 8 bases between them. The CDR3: CSARDRISEAFF. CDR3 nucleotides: TGCAGTGCTAGAGATCGGATCTCTGAAGCTTTCTTT.

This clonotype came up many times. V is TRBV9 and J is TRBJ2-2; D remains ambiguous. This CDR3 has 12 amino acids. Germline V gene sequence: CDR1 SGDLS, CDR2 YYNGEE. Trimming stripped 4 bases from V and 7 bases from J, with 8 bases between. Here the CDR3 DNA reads TGTGCCAGCAGCCCTCCTATCGGGGAGCTGTTTTTT. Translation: CASSPPIGELFF.

The CDR3 region has the DNA TGTGCCAGCAGCCTTGAGAGCCCCTATGGCTACACCTTC. Translating gives CASSLESPYGYTF. The rearrangement uses TRBV7-9 and TRBJ1-2; D gene ambiguous. Deletions cut 5 bases from V and 4 bases from J, with 11 bases between. The CDR3 sequence is 13 residues long. The germline V gene encodes CDR1 SEHNR and CDR2 FQNEAQ (reference sequence).

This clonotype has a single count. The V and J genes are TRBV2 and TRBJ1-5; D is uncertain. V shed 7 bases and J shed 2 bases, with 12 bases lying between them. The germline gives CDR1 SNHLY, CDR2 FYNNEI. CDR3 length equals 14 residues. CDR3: CASTGGEGNQPQHF. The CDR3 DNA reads TGTGCCAGCACAGGAGGCGAGGGCAATCAGCCCCAGCATTTT.

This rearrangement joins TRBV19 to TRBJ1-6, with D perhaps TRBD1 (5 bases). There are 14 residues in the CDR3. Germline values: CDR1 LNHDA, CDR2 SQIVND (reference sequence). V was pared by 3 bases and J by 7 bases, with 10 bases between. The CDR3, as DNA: TGTGCCAGTAGTATGCTGGGGGAAAATTCACCCCTCCACTTT. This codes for CASSMLGENSPLHF.

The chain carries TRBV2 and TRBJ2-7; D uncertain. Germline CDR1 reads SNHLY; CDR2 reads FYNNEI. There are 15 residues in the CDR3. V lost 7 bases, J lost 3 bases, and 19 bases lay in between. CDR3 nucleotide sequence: TGTGCCAGCACCATCGGCGGTTCAGGCGGCTACGAGCAGTACTTC. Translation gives CASTIGGSGGYEQYF.

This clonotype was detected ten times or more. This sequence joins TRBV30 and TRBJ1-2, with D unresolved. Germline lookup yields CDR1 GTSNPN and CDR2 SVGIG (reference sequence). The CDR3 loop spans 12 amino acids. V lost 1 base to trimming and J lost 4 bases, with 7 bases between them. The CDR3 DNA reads TGTGCCTGGAGTGGGGCATCCTATGGCTACACCTTC. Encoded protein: CAWSGASYGYTF.

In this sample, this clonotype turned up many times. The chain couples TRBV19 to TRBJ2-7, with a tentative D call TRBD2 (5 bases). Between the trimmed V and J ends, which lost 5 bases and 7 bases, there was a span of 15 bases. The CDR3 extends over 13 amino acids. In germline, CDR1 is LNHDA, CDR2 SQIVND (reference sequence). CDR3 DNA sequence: TGTGCCAGTAGTTCGGTCGGAGGAGGAGAGCAGTACTTC. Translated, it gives CASSSVGGGEQYF.

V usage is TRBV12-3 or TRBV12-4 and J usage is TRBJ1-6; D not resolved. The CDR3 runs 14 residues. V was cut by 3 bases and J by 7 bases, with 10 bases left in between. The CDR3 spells CASSLRATNSPLHF. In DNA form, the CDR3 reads TGTGCCAGCAGTTTGCGGGCGACAAATTCACCCCTCCACTTT.

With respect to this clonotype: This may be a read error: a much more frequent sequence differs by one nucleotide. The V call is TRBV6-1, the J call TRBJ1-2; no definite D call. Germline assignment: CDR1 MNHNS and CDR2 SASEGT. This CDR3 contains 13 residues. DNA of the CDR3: TGTGCCAGTCAGACTGGACCGAGGGATGGCTTCACCTTC. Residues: CASQTGPRDGFTF.

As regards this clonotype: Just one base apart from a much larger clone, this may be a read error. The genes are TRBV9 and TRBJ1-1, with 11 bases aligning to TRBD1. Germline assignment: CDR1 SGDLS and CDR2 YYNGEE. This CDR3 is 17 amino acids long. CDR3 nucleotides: TGTACCAGCAGCGTAGTACGGGACAGGGGGTTGAACACTGAAGCTTTCTTT. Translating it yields CTSSVVRDRGLNTEAFF.

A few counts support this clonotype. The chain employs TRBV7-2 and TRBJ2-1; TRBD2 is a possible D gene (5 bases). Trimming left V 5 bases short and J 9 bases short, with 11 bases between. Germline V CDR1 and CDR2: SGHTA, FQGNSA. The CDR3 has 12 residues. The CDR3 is CASSHDTSEQFF. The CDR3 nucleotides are TGTGCCAGCAGCCACGATACTAGTGAGCAGTTCTTC.

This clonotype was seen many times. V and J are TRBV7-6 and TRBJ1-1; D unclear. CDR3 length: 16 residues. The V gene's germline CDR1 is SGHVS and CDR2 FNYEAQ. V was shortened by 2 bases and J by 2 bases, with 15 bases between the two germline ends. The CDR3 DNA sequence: TGTGCCAGCAGCTTAACCTTGGCCGGGGTAAACACTGAAGCTTTCTTT. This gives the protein CASSLTLAGVNTEAFF.